This entry is about one T cell receptor beta chain. This sample was taken from a study of blood T cell repertoires in COVID-19. Study summary: Some COVID-19 samples were acute and others convalescent; all came from the United States, Italy and Spain. The cDNA or gDNA used as material had been derived from T cells, B-cell-depleted T cells, or PBMCs.

The germline gives CDR1 LGHDT, CDR2 YNNKEL (reference sequence). V was pared by 0 bases and J by 7 bases, with 8 bases of the junction left unmatched. This CDR3 has 17 amino acids. In the authors' workflow: Amplification with reference gene primers provided the estimates of nucleated cell counts. Assay used: immunoSEQ multiplex PCR; TCRdb lists only in-frame clones, some missing. That table is the source of V, J and clone size, and D and trimming were worked out from the DNA. In the table there are roughly 170,000 clones, 74% of which are singletons. This clonotype was obtained from an elderly woman with acute or convalescent COVID-19. The specimen was peripheral blood. The rearrangement links TRBV3-1 (or the pseudogene TRBV3-2) to TRBJ2-1, with 11 bases matching TRBD2. DNA for the CDR3: TGTGCCAGCAGCCAAGATAAGGGGACTAGCGGTCGGAATGAGCAGTTCTTC. Amino acid sequence: CASSQDKGTSGRNEQFF.